These 9 T cell receptor beta chains share one sample of origin, sequenced in a study of blood T cells in healthy people across ages. Then a second PCR, running about 6 to 12 cycles, was carried out with a sample-barcoded 5' primer and a J-beta primer mix. TCRdb re-analysed the 5' RACE reads in MiXCR, keeping a single row per CDR3 protein. The sample gives approximately 1.5 million distinct CDR3 sequences, roughly 32% of which show up once; about 11% is in the top ten. The sequencing input was blood. All receptors derive from a woman aged 25 to 45 in good health.

The J gene is TRBJ2-5, the V gene TRBV3-1; D uncertain. The assigned J gene may be wrong: the sequence end matches TRBJ2-7 better. Germline assignment: CDR1 LGHDT and CDR2 YNNKEL (reference sequence). The CDR3 consists of 13 residues. DNA of the CDR3: TGTGCCAGCAGCCAAGAAATCCCCTACGAGCAGTACTTC. Its protein is CASSQEIPYEQYF.

The chain carries TRBV15 and TRBJ1-2; D call uncertain. Germline V gene data show CDR1 as LNHNV and CDR2 as YYDKDF (reference sequence). Trimming left V 6 bases short and J 3 bases short, with 14 bases between. This CDR3 spans 14 amino acids. The CDR3 bases are TGTGCCACCAGTAGCCGCAGTCTATACTATGGCTACACCTTC. This codes for CATSSRSLYYGYTF.

This clonotype was seen more than once but under ten times. V usage is TRBV11-3 and J usage is TRBJ2-1; D ambiguous. Per the germline V gene, CDR1 is SGHNT and CDR2 is YENEEA. V gave up 0 bases and J gave up 4 bases, with 7 bases separating them. The length of the CDR3 is 14 residues. CDR3 amino acids: CASSLDPFYNEQFF. The CDR3 region has the DNA TGTGCCAGCAGCTTAGATCCCTTTTACAATGAGCAGTTCTTC.

This clonotype was detected a few times. This chain uses TRBV7-2 with TRBJ1-2; D is uncertain. V shed 3 bases and J shed 9 bases, with 17 bases lying between them. CDR1 is SGHTA and CDR2 is FQGNSA in the germline V gene. The CDR3 is 14 amino acids. The CDR3 DNA reads TGTGCCAGCAGCTTTACCGGCAGCTTCCTAAGCTACACCTTC. This translates into CASSFTGSFLSYTF.

The chain has TRBV5-1 and TRBJ1-1; 7 nucleotides line up with TRBD1. V gave up 3 bases and J gave up 0 bases; unmatched junction bases: 5. Germline CDR1 reads SGHRS; CDR2 reads YFSETQ. The length of the CDR3 is 15 residues. In nucleotides, the CDR3 is TGCGCCAGCAGCTCCGGGACAGCGGTGAACACTGAAGCTTTCTTT. Its protein product is CASSSGTAVNTEAFF.

This clonotype was seen a few times. The V call is TRBV14, the J call TRBJ2-7, with TRBD2 identical over 11 bases. The trim removed 4 bases at V and 3 bases at J, leaving 5 bases unmatched. Germline lookup yields CDR1 SGHDN and CDR2 FVKESK. This CDR3 has 15 residues. The CDR3 nucleotides read TGTGCCAGCAGCCGTCCGGGACTAGCGGTCTACGAGCAGTACTTC. It translates to CASSRPGLAVYEQYF.

The chain couples TRBV30 to TRBJ1-6; tentative D call: TRBD1 (5 bases). Germline CDR1 and CDR2: GTSNPN and SVGIG (reference sequence). Trimming removed 4 bases from V and 9 bases from J, with 10 bases in between. This CDR3 region has 12 residues. CDR3 coding DNA: TGTGCCTGGAAGGACAAGGGTTCACCCCTCCACTTT. This translates into CAWKDKGSPLHF.

CDR3 bases: TGTGCCAGCAGCCGTCGGACTAGCGGGAGGGGGAATTCCTACAATGAGCAGTTCTTC. Amino acid sequence: CASSRRTSGRGNSYNEQFF. This chain connects TRBV2 to TRBJ2-1; 15 bases match TRBD2. V shed 6 bases and J 1 base; nucleotides not matched to a gene: 10. The CDR3 consists of 19 residues. Germline V gene lookup returns CDR1 SNHLY and CDR2 FYNNEI.

The chain combines TRBV9 with TRBJ2-5; TRBD2 is a possible D gene (6 bases). Germline CDR1 and CDR2: SGDLS and YYNGEE. The CDR3 contains 16 residues. V lost 4 bases and J lost 6, with 22 bases in between. CDR3 amino acids: CASSTAEGLSPKTQYF. In DNA, the CDR3 is TGTGCCAGCAGCACCGCGGAGGGACTTAGCCCGAAGACCCAGTACTTC.